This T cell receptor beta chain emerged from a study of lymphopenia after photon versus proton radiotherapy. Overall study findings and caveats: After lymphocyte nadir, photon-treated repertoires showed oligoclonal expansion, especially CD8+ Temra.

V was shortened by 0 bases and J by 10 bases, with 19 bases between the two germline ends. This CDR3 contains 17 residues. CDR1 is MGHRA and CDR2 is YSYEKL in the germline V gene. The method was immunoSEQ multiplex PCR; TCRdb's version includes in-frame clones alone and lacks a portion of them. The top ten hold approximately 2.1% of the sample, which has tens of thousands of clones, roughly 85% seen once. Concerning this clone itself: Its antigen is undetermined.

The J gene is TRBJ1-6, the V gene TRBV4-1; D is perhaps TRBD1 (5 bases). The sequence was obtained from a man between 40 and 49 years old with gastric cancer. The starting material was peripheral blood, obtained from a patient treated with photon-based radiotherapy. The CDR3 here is CASSQDPHVGGNSPLHF. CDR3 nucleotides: TGCGCCAGCAGCCAAGACCCTCATGTGGGGGGGAACTCACCCCTCCACTTT.